This is a list of T cell receptor beta chains from one sample in a study of regulatory T cells in long-lasting Graves disease. In TCRdb, the multiplex PCR reads were re-called with MiXCR into one record per CDR3 protein. The repertoire has about 660,000 distinct CDR3 sequences, around 30% of them found once; the top ten carry roughly 46%. Sequenced here: peripheral blood mononuclear cells (PBMCs), sampled when the disease was refractory, from a patient treated with antithyroid drugs. All receptors derive from a female donor with Graves disease. The CDR3 runs from the conserved cysteine through the conserved F or W. D genes are given only for firm matches. The size field is filled for only some rows; it gives once, few, many or a size class.

J gene: TRBJ1-1
V gene: TRBV10-2
clone size: few
D gene: NA
CDR3 protein: CASSASLETVAFF
CDR3 DNA: TGCGCCAGCAGTGCCAGCCTGGAGACGGTAGCTTTCTTT

J gene: TRBJ2-7
V gene: TRBV5-1
clone size: NA
D gene: TRBD2
CDR3 protein: CASSLDPLAGQYEQYF
CDR3 DNA: TGCGCCAGCAGCTTGGATCCACTAGCGGGACAATACGAGCAGTACTTC

J gene: TRBJ1-2
V gene: TRBV6-1
clone size: few
D gene: NA
CDR3 protein: CATRQYGYTF
CDR3 DNA: TGTGCCACCCGACAATACGGCTACACCTTC

J gene: TRBJ2-2
V gene: TRBV7-9
clone size: NA
D gene: NA
CDR3 protein: CASSLVMGTNTGELFF
CDR3 DNA: TGTGCCAGCAGCCTAGTGATGGGTACGAACACCGGGGAGCTGTTTTTT

J gene: TRBJ2-2
V gene: TRBV2
clone size: few
D gene: NA
CDR3 protein: CASSEGSEDFGGELFF
CDR3 DNA: TGTGCCAGCAGTGAAGGGTCGGAGGATTTCGGCGGGGAGCTGTTTTTT

J gene: TRBJ1-3
V gene: TRBV10-3
clone size: NA
D gene: TRBD1
CDR3 protein: CAITHRGPDTIYF
CDR3 DNA: TGTGCCATCACACACAGGGGGCCGGACACCATATATTTT

J gene: TRBJ1-2
V gene: TRBV6-9
clone size: once
D gene: NA
CDR3 protein: CASSYARRTYGYTF
CDR3 DNA: TGTGCCAGCAGTTACGCTCGGAGGACCTATGGCTACACCTTC

J gene: TRBJ1-1
V gene: TRBV27
clone size: few
D gene: NA
CDR3 protein: CASSLPKKGTEAFF
CDR3 DNA: TGTGCCAGCAGTTTACCAAAAAAGGGCACTGAAGCTTTCTTT

J gene: TRBJ2-7
V gene: TRBV6-1
clone size: NA
D gene: NA
CDR3 protein: CASFRDPYEQYF
CDR3 DNA: TGTGCCAGCTTCCGGGACCCCTACGAGCAGTACTTC

J gene: TRBJ1-1
V gene: TRBV6-4
clone size: NA
D gene: TRBD1
CDR3 protein: CASSALGGAAEAFF
CDR3 DNA: TGTGCCAGCAGTGCGCTAGGGGGCGCGGCTGAAGCTTTCTTT

J gene: TRBJ2-7
V gene: TRBV5-1
clone size: NA
D gene: NA
CDR3 protein: CASSLNTGTLSEQYF
CDR3 DNA: TGCGCCAGCAGCTTGAATACCGGGACCCTCAGCGAGCAGTACTTC

J gene: TRBJ2-5
V gene: TRBV19
clone size: NA
D gene: TRBD2
CDR3 protein: CASSITAGEETQYF
CDR3 DNA: TGTGCCAGTAGTATTACGGCGGGAGAAGAGACCCAGTACTTC

J gene: TRBJ2-7
V gene: TRBV12-3/TRBV12-4
clone size: NA
D gene: TRBD2
CDR3 protein: CASSPRPGLAYF
CDR3 DNA: TGTGCCAGCAGCCCTCGCCCGGGACTAGCTTACTTC

J gene: TRBJ1-2
V gene: TRBV6-5
clone size: many
D gene: NA
CDR3 protein: CASSYSTGNGYTF
CDR3 DNA: TGTGCCAGCAGTTACTCGACCGGTAACGGCTACACCTTC

J gene: TRBJ1-5
V gene: TRBV10-3
clone size: NA
D gene: NA
CDR3 protein: CAISDDLNQPQHF
CDR3 DNA: TGTGCCATCAGTGATGATTTAAATCAGCCCCAGCATTTT

J gene: TRBJ1-2
V gene: TRBV2
clone size: many
D gene: NA
CDR3 protein: CASSERPGNGYTF
CDR3 DNA: TGTGCCAGCAGTGAAAGGCCAGGGAATGGCTACACCTTC

J gene: TRBJ1-1
V gene: TRBV29-1
clone size: NA
D gene: NA
CDR3 protein: CSVEVLTEAFF
CDR3 DNA: TGCAGCGTTGAAGTCCTCACTGAAGCTTTCTTT

J gene: TRBJ1-3
V gene: TRBV6-1
clone size: few
D gene: NA
CDR3 protein: CASGGGHSGNTIYF
CDR3 DNA: TGTGCCAGCGGCGGGGGGCACTCTGGAAACACCATATATTTT

J gene: TRBJ2-5
V gene: TRBV7-3
clone size: many
D gene: NA
CDR3 protein: CASSLGGIIGETQYF
CDR3 DNA: TGTGCCAGCAGCTTAGGCGGGATCATTGGAGAGACCCAGTACTTC

J gene: TRBJ1-1
V gene: TRBV30
clone size: few
D gene: TRBD1
CDR3 protein: CASRDRNYPEAFF
CDR3 DNA: TGTGCCTCCCGGGACAGGAACTATCCAGAAGCTTTCTTT